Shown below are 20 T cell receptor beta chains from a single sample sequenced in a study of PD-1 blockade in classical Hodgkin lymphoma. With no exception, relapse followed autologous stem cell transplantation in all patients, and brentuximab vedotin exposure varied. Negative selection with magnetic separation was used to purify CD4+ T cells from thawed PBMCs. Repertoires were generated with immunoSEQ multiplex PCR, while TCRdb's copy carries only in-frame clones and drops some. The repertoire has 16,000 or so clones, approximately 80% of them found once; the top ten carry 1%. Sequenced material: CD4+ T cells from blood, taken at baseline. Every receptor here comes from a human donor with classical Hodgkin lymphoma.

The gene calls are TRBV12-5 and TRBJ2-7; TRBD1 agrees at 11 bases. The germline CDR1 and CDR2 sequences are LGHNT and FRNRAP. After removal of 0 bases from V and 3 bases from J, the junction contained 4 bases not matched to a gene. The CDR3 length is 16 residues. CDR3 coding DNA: TGTGCTAGTGGTTTGGTATTAGGGACAGGGGGCTACGAGCAGTACTTC. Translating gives CASGLVLGTGGYEQYF. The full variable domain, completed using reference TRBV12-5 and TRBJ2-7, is DARVTQTPRHKVTEMGQEVTMRCQPILGHNTVFWYRQTMMQGLELLAYFRNRAPLDDSGMPKDRFSAEMPDATLATLKIQPSEPRDSAVYFCASGLVLGTGGYEQYFGPGTRLTVT.

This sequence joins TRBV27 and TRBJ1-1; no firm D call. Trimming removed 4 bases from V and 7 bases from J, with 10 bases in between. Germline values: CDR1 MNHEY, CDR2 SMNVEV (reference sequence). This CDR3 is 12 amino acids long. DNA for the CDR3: TGTGCCAGCAGTTCGCGACGAAATGAAGCTTTCTTT. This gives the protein CASSSRRNEAFF.

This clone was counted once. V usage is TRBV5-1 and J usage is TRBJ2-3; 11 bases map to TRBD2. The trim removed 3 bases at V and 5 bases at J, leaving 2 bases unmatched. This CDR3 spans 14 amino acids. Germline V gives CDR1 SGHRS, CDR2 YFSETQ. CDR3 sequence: CASSSTSGGDTQYF. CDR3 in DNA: TGCGCCAGCAGCTCAACTAGCGGGGGAGATACGCAGTATTTT.

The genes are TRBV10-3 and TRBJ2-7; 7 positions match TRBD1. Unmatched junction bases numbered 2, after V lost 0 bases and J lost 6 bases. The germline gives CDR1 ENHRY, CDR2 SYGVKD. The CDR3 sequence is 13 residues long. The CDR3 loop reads CAISESGQIEQYF. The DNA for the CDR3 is TGTGCCATCAGTGAGTCGGGACAGATCGAGCAGTACTTC.

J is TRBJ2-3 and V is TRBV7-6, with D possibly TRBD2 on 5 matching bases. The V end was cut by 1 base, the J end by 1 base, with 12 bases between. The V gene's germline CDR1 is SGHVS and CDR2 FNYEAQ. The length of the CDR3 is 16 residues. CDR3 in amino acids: CASSLGPRRGTDTQYF. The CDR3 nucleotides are TGTGCCAGCAGCTTAGGGCCGCGGCGGGGCACAGATACGCAGTATTTT.

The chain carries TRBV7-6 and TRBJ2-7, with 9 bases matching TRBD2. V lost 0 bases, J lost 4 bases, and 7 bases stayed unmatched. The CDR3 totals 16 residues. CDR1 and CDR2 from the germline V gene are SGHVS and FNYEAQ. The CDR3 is CASSLAAAGGRYEQYF. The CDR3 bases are TGTGCCAGCAGCTTAGCGGCGGCGGGAGGGCGGTACGAGCAGTACTTC.

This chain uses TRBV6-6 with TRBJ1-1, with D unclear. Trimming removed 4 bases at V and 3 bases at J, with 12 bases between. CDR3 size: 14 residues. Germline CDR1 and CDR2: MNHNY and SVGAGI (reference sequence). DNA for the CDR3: TGTGCCAGCAGTTCTCGGATACGTGACACTGAAGCTTTCTTT. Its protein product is CASSSRIRDTEAFF.

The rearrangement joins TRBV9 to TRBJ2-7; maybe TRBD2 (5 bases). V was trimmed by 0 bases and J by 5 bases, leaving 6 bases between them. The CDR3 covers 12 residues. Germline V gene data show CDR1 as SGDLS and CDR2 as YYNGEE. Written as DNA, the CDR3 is TGTGCCAGCAGCGTAGCGGGGAACGAGCAGTACTTC. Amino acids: CASSVAGNEQYF.

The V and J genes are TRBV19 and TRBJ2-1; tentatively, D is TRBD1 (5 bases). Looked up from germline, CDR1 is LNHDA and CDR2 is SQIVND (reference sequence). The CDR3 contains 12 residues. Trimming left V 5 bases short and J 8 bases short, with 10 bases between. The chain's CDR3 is CASSSQGYEQFF. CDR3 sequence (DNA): TGTGCCAGTAGTTCTCAGGGATATGAGCAGTTCTTC.

The CDR3 loop is CASSLGVGGLFF. In DNA form, the CDR3 reads TGTGCCAGCAGCTTGGGAGTCGGGGGACTGTTTTTT. This sequence joins TRBV5-5 and TRBJ1-4; TRBD1 is a possible D gene (5 bases). The germline V gene encodes CDR1 SGHKS and CDR2 YYEKEE (reference sequence). This CDR3 has 12 residues. Between the trimmed V and J ends, which lost 0 bases and 13 bases, there was a span of 10 bases.

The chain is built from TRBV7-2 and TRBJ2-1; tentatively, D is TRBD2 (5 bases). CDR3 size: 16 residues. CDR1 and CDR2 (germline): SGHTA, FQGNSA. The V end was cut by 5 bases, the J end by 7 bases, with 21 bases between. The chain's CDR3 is CASSGRDYWPRNEQFF. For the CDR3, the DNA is TGTGCCAGCAGCGGCCGCGACTATTGGCCTAGGAATGAGCAGTTCTTC.

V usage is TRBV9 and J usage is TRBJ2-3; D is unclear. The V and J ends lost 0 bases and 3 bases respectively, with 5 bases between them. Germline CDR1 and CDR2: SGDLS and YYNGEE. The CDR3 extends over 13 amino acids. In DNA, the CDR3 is TGTGCCAGCAGCGTAGAACTGACAGATACGCAGTATTTT. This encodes CASSVELTDTQYF. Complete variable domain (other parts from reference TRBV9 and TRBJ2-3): DSGVTQTPKHLITATGQRVTLRCSPRSGDLSVYWYQQSLDQGLQFLIQYYNGEERAKGNILERFSAQQFPDLHSELNLSSLELGDSALYFCASSVELTDTQYFGPGTRLTVL.

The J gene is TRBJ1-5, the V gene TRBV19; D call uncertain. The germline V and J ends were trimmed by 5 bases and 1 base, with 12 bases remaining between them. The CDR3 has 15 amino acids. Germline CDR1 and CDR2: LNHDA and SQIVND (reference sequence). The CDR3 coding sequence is TGTGCCAGTAGTTCCGACGGCTTAAGCAATCAGCCCCAGCATTTT. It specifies CASSSDGLSNQPQHF. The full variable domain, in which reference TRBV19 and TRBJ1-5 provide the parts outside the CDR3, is DGGITQSPKYLFRKEGQNVTLSCEQNLNHDAMYWYRQDPGQGLRLIYYSQIVNDFQKGDIAEGYSVSREKKESFPLTVTSAQKNPTAFYLCASSSDGLSNQPQHFGDGTRLSIL.

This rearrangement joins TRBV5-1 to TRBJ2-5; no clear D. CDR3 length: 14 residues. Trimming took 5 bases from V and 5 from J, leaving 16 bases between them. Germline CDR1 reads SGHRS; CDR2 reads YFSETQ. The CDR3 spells CASRDPGTRETQYF. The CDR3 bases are TGCGCCAGCAGGGACCCGGGCACGAGGGAGACCCAGTACTTC.

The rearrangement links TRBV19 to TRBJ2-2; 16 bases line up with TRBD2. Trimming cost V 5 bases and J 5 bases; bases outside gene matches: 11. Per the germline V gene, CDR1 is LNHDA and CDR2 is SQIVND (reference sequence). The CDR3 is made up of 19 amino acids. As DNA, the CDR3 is TGTGCCAGTAGTGACCCGGGACTAGCGGGGGGGGCGAGGACCGGGGAGCTGTTTTTT. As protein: CASSDPGLAGGARTGELFF.

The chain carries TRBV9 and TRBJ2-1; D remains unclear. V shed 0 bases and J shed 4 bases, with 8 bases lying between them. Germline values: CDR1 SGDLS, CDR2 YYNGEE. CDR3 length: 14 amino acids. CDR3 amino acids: CASSVVEHYNEQFF. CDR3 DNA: TGTGCCAGCAGCGTAGTGGAACATTACAATGAGCAGTTCTTC.

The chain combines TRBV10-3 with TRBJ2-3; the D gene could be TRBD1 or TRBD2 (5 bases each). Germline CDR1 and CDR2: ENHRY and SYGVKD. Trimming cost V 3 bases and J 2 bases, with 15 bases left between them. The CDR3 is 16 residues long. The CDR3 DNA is TGTGCCATCAGTGATCCGGGACGGGGTCTCACAGATACGCAGTATTTT. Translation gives CAISDPGRGLTDTQYF.

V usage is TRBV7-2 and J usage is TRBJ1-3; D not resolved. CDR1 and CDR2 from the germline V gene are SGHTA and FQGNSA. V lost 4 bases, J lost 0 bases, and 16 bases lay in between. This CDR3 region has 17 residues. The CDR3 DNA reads TGTGCCAGCAGCTCCTCGGCAGGCAGAACCTCTGGAAACACCATATATTTT. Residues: CASSSSAGRTSGNTIYF.

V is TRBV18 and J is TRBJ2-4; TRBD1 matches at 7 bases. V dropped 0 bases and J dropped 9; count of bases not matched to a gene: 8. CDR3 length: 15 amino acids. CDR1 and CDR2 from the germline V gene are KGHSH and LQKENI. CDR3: CASSPPGGQVAIQYF. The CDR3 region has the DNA TGTGCCAGCTCACCACCCGGCGGACAGGTCGCCATTCAGTACTTC.

CDR3 bases: TGTGCCAGCAGGCCAAAGTCTCTTTCCATCTCGGGAAACACCATATATTTT. This sequence encodes CASRPKSLSISGNTIYF. This chain uses TRBV2 with TRBJ1-3; D gene uncertain. Germline values: CDR1 SNHLY, CDR2 FYNNEI. This CDR3 has 17 residues. The V end was cut by 6 bases, the J end by 4 bases, with 22 bases between.